Sequencing of this T cell receptor (beta chain) was carried out in a study of T cell responses to AZD1222 COVID-19 vaccine. Germline V gene data show CDR1 as SGHTA and CDR2 as FQGNSA. Trimming removed 8 bases at V and 2 bases at J, with 8 bases between. This CDR3 contains 12 residues. Produced via immunoSEQ multiplex PCR; TCRdb's table is partial and in-frame only. The table lists some 120,000 clones, roughly 88% of them singletons. The receptor was isolated from an adult in good health. V is TRBV7-2 and J is TRBJ2-3; maybe TRBD1 (5 bases). The sequencing used peripheral blood, collected on day 0 of AZD1222 vaccination. CDR3 sequence: CASATDTDTQYF. In nucleotides, the CDR3 is TGTGCCAGCGCGACAGACACAGATACGCAGTATTTT.